This T cell receptor (beta chain) was observed in a study of T cells in Graves' hyperthyroidism and ophthalmopathy. Study in general: Prior to any treatment, at the point of initial diagnosis, peripheral blood was collected.

This clonotype has ten or more counts. V lost 5 bases and J lost 6, with 19 bases in between. This CDR3 spans 15 amino acids. The TCR beta CDR3 regions underwent amplification using RNA transcripts as the source. A first-round RT-PCR of the TCR CDR3 used the HTBI primer set. TCRdb reanalysed the multiplex PCR reads using MiXCR and keeps one entry per CDR3 protein. The sample has about 180,000 distinct CDR3 sequences; 9.4% are singletons. What was sequenced was blood. The TCR sequence derives from a woman between 18 and 29 years old with Graves' hyperthyroidism that later progressed to Graves' ophthalmopathy. The V call is TRBV12-3 or TRBV12-4, the J call TRBJ1-1; TRBD1 might be the D (5 bases). The CDR3 spells CASSRGGVSGAEAFF. Written as DNA, the CDR3 is TGTGCCAGCAGTCGCGGGGGTGTATCGGGCGCTGAAGCTTTCTTT.